These T cell receptor beta chains were read from a single sample in a study of T cells in Graves' hyperthyroidism and ophthalmopathy. TCRdb fed the multiplex PCR reads into MiXCR, producing one record per CDR3 protein. The table has approximately 690,000 distinct CDR3 sequences, around 13% seen once. The sample consisted of blood. These receptors originate from a woman between 50 and 59 years old with Graves' ophthalmopathy. The conserved cysteine and the conserved F or W are not part of the CDR3 here. Fields, in order: V gene, CDR3 length, CDR3 protein.

TRBV30 | 8 | AWSSETQY
TRBV19 | 13 | ASSIQAGDEDGYT
TRBV28 | 13 | ASRAGGPNTATQY
TRBV20-1 | 16 | SARIPLGLAGEPNEQF
TRBV2 | 11 | ASAVPPAATQY
TRBV20-1 | 11 | SASLGVNTEAF
TRBV7-6 | 14 | ASSLGPAGLGNTIY
TRBV28 | 15 | ASSLGGIAGAIYEQY
TRBV6-9 | 12 | ASSFGTGANVLT
TRBV7-2 | 14 | ASSLNPAGPTREQY
TRBV4-3 | 13 | ASSQDGATAGEQY
TRBV7-2 | 16 | ASSLFAGESLSGNTIY
TRBV5-1 | 12 | ASSPDRGLDEAF
TRBV20-1 | 12 | SARGTSGSGELF
TRBV20-1 | 11 | SAWDSYYNEQF
TRBV5-1 | 12 | ASSPGGGPDTQY
TRBV2 | 11 | ASRADQSYEQY
TRBV12-3/TRBV12-4 | 14 | ASSLGAGVLANEQF
TRBV28 | 14 | ASSTTSGSSYNEQF
TRBV5-1 | 15 | ASSLATASGSTDTQY
TRBV20-1 | 12 | SASLGTVNQPQH
TRBV7-3 | 13 | ASGPSSGSGGTQY
TRBV7-3 | 13 | ASSSPSGSTDTQY
TRBV5-5 | 11 | ASSLGGAPEAF
TRBV19 | 11 | ASRRTGGSEAF
TRBV28 | 10 | ASSLSDGEAF